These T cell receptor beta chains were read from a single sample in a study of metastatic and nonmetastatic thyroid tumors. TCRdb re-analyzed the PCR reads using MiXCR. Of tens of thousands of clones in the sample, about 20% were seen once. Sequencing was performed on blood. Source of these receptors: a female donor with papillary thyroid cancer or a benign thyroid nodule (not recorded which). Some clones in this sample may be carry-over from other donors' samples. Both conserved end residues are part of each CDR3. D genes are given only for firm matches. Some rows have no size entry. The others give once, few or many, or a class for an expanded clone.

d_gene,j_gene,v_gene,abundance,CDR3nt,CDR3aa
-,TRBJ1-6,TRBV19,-,TGTGCCAGTATCCCCGTTAGTAGGGTAAATTCACCCCTCCACTTT,CASIPVSRVNSPLHF
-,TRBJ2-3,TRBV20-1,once,TGCAGTGCTTACCAGAGGGGGGGCACAGATACGCAGTATTTT,CSAYQRGGTDTQYF
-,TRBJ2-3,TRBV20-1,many,TGCAGTGCCCCAGGGGCTTCGCACAGAGATACGCAGTATTTT,CSAPGASHRDTQYF
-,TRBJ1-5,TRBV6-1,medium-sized,TGTGCCAGCAGTGAAGAAGAGTTTCAGCCCCAGCATTTT,CASSEEEFQPQHF
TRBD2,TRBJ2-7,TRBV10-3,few,TGTGCCATCAGTGACCCGGGACTATCTAACTACGAGCAGTACTTC,CAISDPGLSNYEQYF
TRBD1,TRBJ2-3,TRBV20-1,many,TGCAGTGTCGAACCCTGGGCGGGGACAGGGCGCGATACGCAGTATTTT,CSVEPWAGTGRDTQYF
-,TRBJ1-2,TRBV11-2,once,TGTGCCAGCAGCTTAGTTAGCTGGGGCGATTTTTATGGCTACACCTTC,CASSLVSWGDFYGYTF
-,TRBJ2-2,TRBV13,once,TGTGCCAGCAGCTTAGGGACTTGGGGGGAGCTGTTTTTT,CASSLGTWGELFF
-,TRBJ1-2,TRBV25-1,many,TGTGCCAGCAGTGAATTCGGGGGATATGGCTACACCTTC,CASSEFGGYGYTF
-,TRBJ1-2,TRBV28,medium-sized,TGTGCCAGCAGTTTTAGGTGGACAGTAGCTAACTATGGCTACACCTTC,CASSFRWTVANYGYTF
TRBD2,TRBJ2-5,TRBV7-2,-,TGTGCCAGCAGCAGCGAAGCGGGATGGCACCAAGAGACACAGTACTTC,CASSSEAGWHQETQYF
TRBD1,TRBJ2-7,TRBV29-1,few,TGCAGCGCTTTGGACAGGTGCGACGAGCAGTACTTC,CSALDRCDEQYF
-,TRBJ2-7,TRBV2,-,TGTGCCAGCACCCTCACTGCATACGAGCAGTACTTC,CASTLTAYEQYF
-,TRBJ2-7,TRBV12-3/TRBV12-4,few,TGTGCCAGCAGTTTGAAGGGTGTCCACGAGCAGTACTTC,CASSLKGVHEQYF
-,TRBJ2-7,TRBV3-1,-,TGTGCCAGCAGCCCCCCGTTGGTCGAGCAGTACTTC,CASSPPLVEQYF
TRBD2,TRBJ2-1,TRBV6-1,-,TGTGCCAGCGCGAGAGCGGGAGTACCGGATGAGCAGTTCTTC,CASARAGVPDEQFF
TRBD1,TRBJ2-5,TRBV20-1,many,TGCAGTGCTACCCCCGACAGGGTAGAGACCCAGTACTTC,CSATPDRVETQYF
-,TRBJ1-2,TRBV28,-,TGTGCCAGCAGTCTTAGGTTGACAGTAGCTAACTATGGCTACACCTTC,CASSLRLTVANYGYTF
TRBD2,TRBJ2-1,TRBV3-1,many,TGTGCCAGCAGCCCCCTAGCGGGAGTGTACAATGAGCAGTTCTTC,CASSPLAGVYNEQFF
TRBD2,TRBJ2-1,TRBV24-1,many,TGTGCCACCAGTGGGACCGGGACTATAGACAATGAGCAGTTCTTC,CATSGTGTIDNEQFF